The clone carrying this T cell receptor (beta chain) was found once. Antigen specificity is unknown. TCRdb re-derived calls from the RT-PCR reads in MiXCR, one entry per CDR3 protein. This sample yields about 520,000 distinct CDR3 sequences, of which less than 30% are seen a single time; around 2% belongs to the top ten. The data were taken from a study of response to subunit inactivated influenza vaccine. General study results and limits: The authors proposed limited new T cell recruitment per seasonal influenza vaccination.

The V and J ends lost 0 bases and 5 bases respectively, with 12 bases between them. Per germline, CDR1 SGHRS and CDR2 YFSETQ. The CDR3 is made up of 14 amino acids. This clonotype originated in a man aged 50 to 60 who received an inactivated influenza vaccine. The source was CD4+ T cells sorted from PBMCs, collected 5 to 6 days after vaccination. The chain recombines TRBV5-1 with TRBJ2-7; D gene ambiguous. CDR3 nucleotides: TGCGCCAGCAGCTTGGAGCCAGTTTCCCACGAGCAGTACTTC. Its protein product is CASSLEPVSHEQYF.